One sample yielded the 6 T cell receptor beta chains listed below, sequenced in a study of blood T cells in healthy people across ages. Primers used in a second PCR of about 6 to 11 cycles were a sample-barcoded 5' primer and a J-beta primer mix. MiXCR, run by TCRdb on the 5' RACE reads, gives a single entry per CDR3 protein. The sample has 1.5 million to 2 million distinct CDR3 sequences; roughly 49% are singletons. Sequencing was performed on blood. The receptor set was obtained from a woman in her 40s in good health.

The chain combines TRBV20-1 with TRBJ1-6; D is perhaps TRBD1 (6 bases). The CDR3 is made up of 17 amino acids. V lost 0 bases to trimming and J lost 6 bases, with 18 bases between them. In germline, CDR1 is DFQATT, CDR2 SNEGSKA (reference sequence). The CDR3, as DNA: TGCAGTGCTAGAGATCTGACGCGGGGACACGCTAATTCACCCCTCCACTTT. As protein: CSARDLTRGHANSPLHF.

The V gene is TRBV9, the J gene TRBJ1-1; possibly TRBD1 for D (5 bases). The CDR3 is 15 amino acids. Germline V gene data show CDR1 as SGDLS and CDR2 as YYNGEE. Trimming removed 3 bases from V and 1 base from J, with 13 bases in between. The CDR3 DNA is TGTGCCAGCAGCGGCCGGGACTTTCCGAACACTGAAGCTTTCTTT. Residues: CASSGRDFPNTEAFF.

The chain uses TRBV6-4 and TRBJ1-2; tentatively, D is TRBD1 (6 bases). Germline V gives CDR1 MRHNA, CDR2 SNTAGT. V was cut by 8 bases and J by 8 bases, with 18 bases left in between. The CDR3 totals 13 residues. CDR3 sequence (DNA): TGTGCCAGCGGTCCCTCACAGGGTGGCGGCTACACCTTC. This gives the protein CASGPSQGGGYTF.

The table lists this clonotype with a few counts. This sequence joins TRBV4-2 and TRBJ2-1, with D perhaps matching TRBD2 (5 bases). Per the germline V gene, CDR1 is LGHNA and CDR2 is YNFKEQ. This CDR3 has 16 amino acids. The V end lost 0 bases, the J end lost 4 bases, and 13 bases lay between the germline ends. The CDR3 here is CASSQDWFGVYNEQFF. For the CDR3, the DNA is TGTGCCAGCAGCCAAGATTGGTTCGGGGTTTACAATGAGCAGTTCTTC.

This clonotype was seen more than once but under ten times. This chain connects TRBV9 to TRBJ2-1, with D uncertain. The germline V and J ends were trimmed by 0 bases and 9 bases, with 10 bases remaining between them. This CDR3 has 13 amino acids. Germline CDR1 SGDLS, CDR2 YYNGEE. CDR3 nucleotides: TGTGCCAGCAGCGTAGGGTCCGTAGGTGAGCAGTTCTTC. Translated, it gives CASSVGSVGEQFF.

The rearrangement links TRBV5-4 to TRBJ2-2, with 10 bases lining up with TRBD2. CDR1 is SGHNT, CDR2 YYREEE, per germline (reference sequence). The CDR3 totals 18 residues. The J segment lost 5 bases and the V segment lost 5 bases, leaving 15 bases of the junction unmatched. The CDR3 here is CASSTSSGGPSLTGELFF. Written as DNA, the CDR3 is TGTGCCAGCAGTACCTCTAGCGGGGGCCCCTCGTTGACCGGGGAGCTGTTTTTT. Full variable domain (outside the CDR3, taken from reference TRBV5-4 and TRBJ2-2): ETGVTQSPTHLIKTRGQQVTLRCSSQSGHNTVSWYQQALGQGPQFIFQYYREEENGRGNFPPRFSGLQFPNYSSELNVNALELDDSALYLCASSTSSGGPSLTGELFFGEGSRLTVL.